The sequence of this T cell receptor beta chain was determined in a study of blood T cell repertoires in COVID-19. Authors' analysis steps: The authors estimated nucleated cell counts from reference gene primer amplification. Measured with immunoSEQ multiplex PCR; TCRdb has only the in-frame clones, and not every one. V and J calls and clone size are those listed in that table; D and trimming were worked out from the DNA. The table shows roughly 200,000 clones, with 80% to 85% occurring only once. The study drew participants aged about 18 to 90 years from 24 US areas. It was within 2 weeks before study entry that exposed participants met a COVID-19 case. Germline assignment: CDR1 SGHAT and CDR2 FQNNGV. Deletions cut 4 bases from V and 4 bases from J, with 7 bases between. This CDR3 comprises 12 residues.

The gene calls are TRBV11-2 and TRBJ1-2, with D unclear. The sequencing sample was made of PBMCs or T cells enriched from blood (not recorded which). The clonotype was recovered from a woman aged 25 to 39 who had been exposed to COVID-19. The CDR3 protein is CASSSFFYGYTF. CDR3 nucleotide sequence: TGTGCCAGCAGCTCTTTCTTCTATGGCTACACCTTC. Using reference TRBV11-2 and TRBJ1-2 for the parts outside the CDR3, the full variable domain is EAGVAQSPRYKIIEKRQSVAFWCNPISGHATLYWYQQILGQGPKLLIQFQNNGVVDDSQLPKDRFSAERLKGVDSTLKIQPAKLEDSAVYLCASSSFFYGYTFGSGTRLTVV.